This T cell receptor beta chain was documented in a study of blood T cells in healthy people across ages. A few counts support this clonotype. Germline CDR1 reads ENHRY; CDR2 reads SYGVKD. The CDR3 covers 21 residues. The V gene end was trimmed by 6 bases and the J gene end by 0 bases; junction bases not matched to a gene: 19. For the second PCR, which ran for 7 to 11 cycles, a sample-barcoded 5' primer and a J-beta primer mix were used. In TCRdb, the 5' RACE reads were re-called with MiXCR into one record per CDR3 protein. The sample lists more than 1 million distinct CDR3 sequences; 40% to 50% were seen once.

The sequence came from a woman aged 60 to 75 in good health. The rearrangement joins TRBV10-3 to TRBJ2-3; 12 nucleotides line up with TRBD2. The sequenced sample consisted of blood. The CDR3 reads CAISYPLPGLAGSTSTDTQYF. In nucleotides, the CDR3 is TGTGCCATCAGCTACCCTCTTCCGGGACTAGCGGGCAGTACTAGCACAGATACGCAGTATTTT.